Below are 22 T cell receptor beta chains sequenced from a single sample in a study of metastatic and nonmetastatic thyroid tumors. TCRdb ran MiXCR on the PCR reads. Of around 15,000 clones listed, 13% are singletons. Before thyroid surgery, none of the patients had received any treatment. The sequencing input was blood. The receptors here all came from a female donor with papillary thyroid cancer or a benign thyroid nodule (not recorded which). Some clones in this sample may be carry-over from other donors' samples.

This clone showed up just a few times. J is TRBJ2-7 and V is TRBV12-3 or TRBV12-4; D is ambiguous. V was cut by 7 bases and J by 6 bases, with 10 bases left in between. CDR3 length: 11 residues. This CDR3 is CASILFAEQYF. The DNA of the CDR3 is TGTGCCAGCATTTTGTTTGCCGAGCAGTACTTC.

The chain has TRBV2 and TRBJ1-2; a weak D match, TRBD1 (6 bases). CDR3 length: 12 residues. Germline CDR1 SNHLY, CDR2 FYNNEI. Deletions cut 10 bases from V and 5 bases from J, with 14 bases between. CDR3 protein: CANKRGVYGYTF. CDR3 in DNA: TGTGCCAATAAGAGGGGGGTGTATGGCTACACCTTC.

This clone has a count of ten or more. This chain links TRBV18 with TRBJ1-1, with D maybe TRBD1 (5 bases). The germline gives CDR1 KGHSH, CDR2 LQKENI. This CDR3 contains 15 residues. V was clipped by 3 bases and J by 7 bases, with 18 bases between them. The CDR3, as DNA: TGTGCCAGCTCACCCGTGGGGGGAGAGAGTAGTGAAGCTTTCTTT. It encodes CASSPVGGESSEAFF.

This clone was seen repeatedly, ten times or more. The rearrangement links TRBV20-1 to TRBJ1-5, with unresolved D. This CDR3 has 10 amino acids. Germline lookup yields CDR1 DFQATT and CDR2 SNEGSKA (reference sequence). Trimming pared 0 bases from V and 7 bases from J, leaving 1 base between. The CDR3 nucleotides read TGCAGTGCTAGAGAACAGCCCCAGCATTTT. Translation gives CSAREQPQHF.

The V gene is TRBV7-2, the J gene TRBJ2-7; D not resolved. V shed 5 bases and J shed 2 bases, with 10 bases lying between them. Germline V gene lookup returns CDR1 SGHTA and CDR2 FQGNSA. The CDR3 runs 13 residues. CDR3 region: CASSRVGTYEQYF. In nucleotides, the CDR3 is TGTGCCAGCAGCCGTGTGGGAACCTACGAGCAGTACTTC. The variable domain in full, completed from reference TRBV7-2 and TRBJ2-7, reads GAGVSQSPSNKVTEKGKDVELRCDPISGHTALYWYRQSLGQGLEFLIYFQGNSAPDKSGLPSDRFSAERTGGSVSTLTIQRTQQEDSAVYLCASSRVGTYEQYFGPGTRLTVT.

The CDR3 here is CATSDGGQKLVHEQYF. The CDR3 nucleotides read TGTGCCACCAGTGATGGTGGGCAGAAACTAGTCCACGAGCAGTACTTC. The rearrangement links TRBV24-1 to TRBJ2-7; tentatively, D is TRBD2 (5 bases). The CDR3 is 16 amino acids. CDR1 and CDR2 (germline): KGHDR, SFDVKD. The germline V and J ends were trimmed by 3 bases and 5 bases, with 19 bases remaining between them.

This clone came up many times. The chain combines TRBV11-2 with TRBJ1-6, with D uncertain. The CDR3 extends over 15 amino acids. Germline assignment: CDR1 SGHAT and CDR2 FQNNGV. The V gene lost 0 bases and the J gene lost 5 bases, with 8 bases spanning the gap. CDR3 sequence: CASSLEVADNSPLHF. As DNA, the CDR3 is TGTGCCAGCAGCTTAGAGGTGGCGGATAATTCACCCCTCCACTTT.

This clone was detected only a few times. The chain recombines TRBV24-1 with TRBJ2-1; TRBD1 agrees at 8 bases. V lost 4 bases and J lost 0; bases outside the gene matches: 4. Per the germline V gene, CDR1 is KGHDR and CDR2 is SFDVKD. The CDR3 has 16 amino acids. CDR3: CATSDQDRGSYNEQFF. CDR3 DNA sequence: TGTGCCACCAGTGACCAAGACAGGGGCTCCTACAATGAGCAGTTCTTC.

About this clone: Germline is not matched at one junction end, which may reflect a read error. V is TRBV20-1 and J is TRBJ1-2; D unresolved. The CDR3 consists of 12 residues. The V gene's germline CDR1 is DFQATT and CDR2 SNEGSKA (reference sequence). The CDR3 reads CIARDITYGYTF. DNA for the CDR3: TGCATTGCTAGAGATATAACCTATGGCTACACCTTC.

Ten or more counts support this clone. The rearrangement joins TRBV29-1 to TRBJ1-2; 9 positions agree with TRBD1. Germline lookup yields CDR1 SQVTM and CDR2 ANQGSEA. The CDR3 loop spans 11 amino acids. V trimming: 7 bases; J trimming: 6 bases; junction bases outside the gene matches: 3. CDR3 amino acids: CSARQGDGYTF. The CDR3 nucleotides are TGCAGCGCTCGACAGGGGGATGGCTACACCTTC.

This clone came up many times. The rearrangement uses TRBV27 and TRBJ2-2; a weak D match, TRBD1 (5 bases). V was trimmed by 4 bases and J by 2 bases, leaving 14 bases between them. Germline assignment: CDR1 MNHEY and CDR2 SMNVEV (reference sequence). This CDR3 region has 16 residues. The CDR3 DNA reads TGTGCCAGCAGTTCCCGGACAAGAGCAAACACCGGGGAGCTGTTTTTT. Translated, it gives CASSSRTRANTGELFF.

This clone is termed medium-sized (0.01 to 0.1%). The chain is built from TRBV28 and TRBJ1-2, with 9 bases identical to TRBD1. V lost 8 bases, J lost 7 bases, and 11 bases stayed unmatched. The CDR3 spans 14 residues. Germline V lookup: CDR1 MDHEN, CDR2 SYDVKM. In DNA form, the CDR3 reads TGTGCCAGCGGGATCACACAGGGGGCGCTTGGCTACACCTTC. It yields the protein CASGITQGALGYTF.

Regarding this clone: This may come from a read error, since a much larger clone is one base off. The V call is TRBV2, the J call TRBJ1-3, with TRBD1 matching over 7 bases. The CDR3 is 16 amino acids. Germline values: CDR1 SNHLY, CDR2 FYNNEI. The CDR3 DNA follows: TGTGCCGGCAGTGTTGGGCAGGGGGTCTCTGGAAACACCATATATTTT. Its translation: CAGSVGQGVSGNTIYF.

This clone appeared many times. The chain has TRBV7-8 and TRBJ1-4; maybe TRBD1 (6 bases). This CDR3 comprises 14 residues. The V gene lost 1 base and the J gene lost 7 bases, with 10 bases spanning the gap. The germline gives CDR1 SGHVS, CDR2 FQNEAQ. The CDR3, as DNA: TGTGCCAGCAGCTTAGGGGGGCTGGGTGAAAAACTGTTTTTT. This gives the protein CASSLGGLGEKLFF.

Relative to its sample, this clone is medium-sized (0.01 to 0.1%). The genes are TRBV28 and TRBJ1-6, with D unclear. The CDR3 length is 15 residues. Germline V gives CDR1 MDHEN, CDR2 SYDVKM. Trimming pared 6 bases from V and 0 bases from J, leaving 9 bases between. The CDR3 DNA is TGTGCCAGCAGGTCTCAGAGCTCCTATAATTCACCCCTCCACTTT. Protein product: CASRSQSSYNSPLHF.

This clone was counted many times. The V gene is TRBV7-9, the J gene TRBJ2-7, with D maybe TRBD2 (5 bases). Germline CDR1 and CDR2: SEHNR and FQNEAQ (reference sequence). The germline V and J ends were trimmed by 2 bases and 3 bases, with 11 bases remaining between them. CDR3 length: 14 amino acids. The CDR3 reads CASSLSGINYEQYF. The CDR3 region has the DNA TGTGCCAGCAGCTTATCCGGGATTAACTACGAGCAGTACTTC.

This clone showed up many times. The rearrangement uses TRBV6-6 and TRBJ1-3; unclear D gene. The germline gives CDR1 MNHNY, CDR2 SVGAGI (reference sequence). This CDR3 has 13 amino acids. V was clipped by 2 bases and J by 3 bases, with 5 bases between them. The CDR3 coding sequence is TGTGCCAGCAGTTACGACAATGGAAACACCATATATTTT. Its translation is CASSYDNGNTIYF.

In this sample, this clone turned up many times. The chain couples TRBV2 to TRBJ1-1; D is undetermined. V was shortened by 8 bases and J by 1 base, with 11 bases between the two germline ends. Germline loops: CDR1 SNHLY, CDR2 FYNNEI. The CDR3 loop spans 13 amino acids. For the CDR3, the DNA is TGTGCCAGCCAGAGGGAACCGAACACTGAAGCTTTCTTT. Amino acid sequence: CASQREPNTEAFF.

This clone showed up many times. The chain joins TRBV2 to TRBJ2-3, with no clear D. V was shortened by 6 bases and J by 8 bases, with 21 bases between the two germline ends. Germline CDR1 and CDR2: SNHLY and FYNNEI. The CDR3 covers 15 residues. CDR3 sequence: CASRDGGSPSFTQYF. As DNA, the CDR3 is TGTGCCAGCAGGGATGGCGGTAGCCCCTCATTTACGCAGTATTTT.

A note on this clone: The junction does not match germline at one end; this may be a read error. In DNA form, the CDR3 reads TGTGCCAGCAGTGATTGGACTGAACAAGAGACCCATTACTTC. Its translation is CASSDWTEQETHYF. V is TRBV6-1 and J is TRBJ2-5; a weak D match, TRBD2 (5 bases). Germline V gene lookup returns CDR1 MNHNS and CDR2 SASEGT. CDR3 size: 14 residues.

The chain employs TRBV28 and TRBJ1-2; D gene ambiguous. The CDR3 is made up of 12 amino acids. V lost 3 bases to trimming and J lost 5 bases, with 7 bases between them. CDR1 and CDR2 (germline): MDHEN, SYDVKM. The CDR3 DNA is TGTGCCAGCAGTTTCACAGAATATGGCTACACCTTC. Protein sequence: CASSFTEYGYTF.

J is TRBJ1-6 and V is TRBV9; D may be TRBD1 (5 bases). CDR3 length: 15 residues. The germline V and J ends were trimmed by 4 bases and 6 bases, with 14 bases remaining between them. Germline V gene sequence: CDR1 SGDLS, CDR2 YYNGEE. The CDR3, as DNA: TGTGCCAGCAGCTCGACCCCCGGGGCTAATTCACCCCTCCACTTT. Translated: CASSSTPGANSPLHF.